The 22 T cell receptor beta chains in this list originate from one sample, sequenced in a study of shared clonotypes between healthy human individuals. The table came from immunoSEQ multiplex PCR; TCRdb's copy has only in-frame clones and leaves some out. The table records 2 million or so clones, about 95% of them present only once. As defined, naive CD8 cells were CD45RO-negative and positively selected for CCR7, with terminally differentiated effector memory CD45RA+ cells excluded. Sequencing was performed on naive CD8+ T cells sorted from blood. Every receptor here comes from a man younger than 35 in good health.

The gene calls are TRBV27 and TRBJ2-3; 9 bases align to TRBD1. Germline V CDR1 and CDR2: MNHEY, SMNVEV (reference sequence). The ends lost 5 bases at V and 4 bases at J; junction bases unmatched: 4. The CDR3 length is 14 residues. The CDR3 DNA reads TGTGCCAGCAGTCACCGACAGGGGGCAGATACGCAGTATTTT. Its protein product is CASSHRQGADTQYF.

The rearrangement uses TRBV27 and TRBJ2-7; D may be TRBD2 (5 bases). Trimming took off 3 bases at V and 2 bases at J, with 11 bases between the two ends. The CDR3 is made up of 14 amino acids. The germline V gene has CDR1 MNHEY and CDR2 SMNVEV (reference sequence). The CDR3 nucleotides are TGTGCCAGCAGTTTCGGGGAAAACCCCTACGAGCAGTACTTC. It encodes CASSFGENPYEQYF.

The chain is built from TRBV18 and TRBJ1-1; no reliable D call. The CDR3 consists of 12 residues. The V and J ends lost 3 bases and 11 bases respectively, with 13 bases between them. Germline V gene sequence: CDR1 KGHSH, CDR2 LQKENI. The chain's CDR3 is CASSPEGLRAFF. The CDR3 DNA sequence: TGTGCCAGCTCACCGGAAGGGCTAAGGGCTTTCTTT. Full variable domain (rest looked up from reference TRBV18 and TRBJ1-1): NAGVMQNPRHLVRRRGQEARLRCSPMKGHSHVYWYRQLPEEGLKFMVYLQKENIIDESGMPKERFSAEFPKEGPSILRIQQVVRGDSAAYFCASSPEGLRAFFGQGTRLTVV.

The rearrangement uses TRBV4-1 and TRBJ2-7; tentatively, D is TRBD1 (6 bases). The CDR3 spans 14 residues. The V and J ends lost 1 base and 3 bases respectively, with 10 bases between them. In germline, CDR1 is MGHRA, CDR2 YSYEKL. CDR3 sequence (DNA): TGCGCCAGCAGCCAAGCGGGCAGGGGCTACGAGCAGTACTTC. Protein: CASSQAGRGYEQYF.

V and J are TRBV19 and TRBJ2-5, with D possibly called TRBD1 or TRBD2 (6 bases each). Trimming left V 5 bases short and J 2 bases short, with 15 bases between. Germline CDR1 and CDR2: LNHDA and SQIVND (reference sequence). The CDR3 totals 15 residues. For the CDR3, the DNA is TGTGCCAGTAGTCCCCGTTGGGGGGCGCAAGAGACCCAGTACTTC. Translated, it gives CASSPRWGAQETQYF.

V is TRBV2 and J is TRBJ2-7, with no clear D. This CDR3 contains 14 residues. The V and J ends lost 5 bases and 7 bases respectively, with 18 bases between them. Germline V gene lookup returns CDR1 SNHLY and CDR2 FYNNEI. The DNA for the CDR3 is TGTGCCAGCAGTCCCCCGGTGGAGCCCCGGGAGCAGTACTTC. Amino acids: CASSPPVEPREQYF.

The V gene is TRBV27, the J gene TRBJ1-5; the D gene is possibly TRBD1 (5 bases). V was clipped by 1 base and J by 0 bases, with 10 bases between them. The CDR3 runs to 16 residues. Germline V lookup: CDR1 MNHEY, CDR2 SMNVEV (reference sequence). The CDR3 region is CASSLWGGYSNQPQHF. The CDR3, as DNA: TGTGCCAGCAGTTTATGGGGGGGGTATAGCAATCAGCCCCAGCATTTT.

The J gene is TRBJ1-4, the V gene TRBV28; a possible D gene is TRBD1 (5 bases). CDR3 length equals 14 residues. Trimming removed 4 bases from V and 7 bases from J, with 13 bases in between. The germline CDR1 and CDR2 sequences are MDHEN and SYDVKM. The chain's CDR3 is CASSSPPGFEKLFF. The CDR3 nucleotides read TGTGCCAGCAGTTCCCCTCCAGGGTTTGAAAAACTGTTTTTT.

The gene calls are TRBV14 and TRBJ1-4; D ambiguous. Germline V CDR1 and CDR2: SGHDN, FVKESK. V was cut by 0 bases and J by 5 bases, with 13 bases left in between. The CDR3 sequence is 16 residues long. CDR3 loop: CASSQEAAELNEKLFF. The CDR3 coding sequence is TGTGCCAGCAGCCAAGAGGCGGCGGAACTAAATGAAAAACTGTTTTTT.

On this clone itself: The sample holds other DNA sequences that translate to the same CDR3. The chain uses TRBV6-1 and TRBJ1-5, with unresolved D. The germline V gene has CDR1 MNHNS and CDR2 SASEGT. Trimming removed 1 base at V and 0 bases at J, with 7 bases between. CDR3 length equals 15 residues. The CDR3: CASSEGRYSNQPQHF. In nucleotides, the CDR3 is TGTGCCAGCAGTGAAGGCAGGTATAGCAATCAGCCCCAGCATTTT.

This clone occurred a few times. This chain connects TRBV7-9 to TRBJ1-6; D might be TRBD1 (6 bases). Looked up from germline, CDR1 is SEHNR and CDR2 is FQNEAQ (reference sequence). The CDR3 length is 14 residues. Trimming took 5 bases from V and 8 from J, leaving 13 bases between them. The CDR3 nucleotides read TGTGCCAGCAGCCCTACAGGGTATGATTCACCCCTCCACTTT. It translates to CASSPTGYDSPLHF. The full variable domain, completed using reference TRBV7-9 and TRBJ1-6, is DTGVSQNPRHKITKRGQNVTFRCDPISEHNRLYWYRQTLGQGPEFLTYFQNEAQLEKSRLLSDRFSAERPKGSFSTLEIQRTEQGDSAMYLCASSPTGYDSPLHFGNGTRLTVT.

This chain uses TRBV27 with TRBJ2-7; 7 nucleotides line up with TRBD2. V lost 0 bases and J lost 6; bases outside the gene matches: 8. CDR3 size: 15 residues. Germline V gene sequence: CDR1 MNHEY, CDR2 SMNVEV (reference sequence). The CDR3 bases are TGTGCCAGCAGTTTATCTTTTGAAGGGGAGGGCGAGCAGTACTTC. Translating gives CASSLSFEGEGEQYF.

This clone turned up a few times. The chain employs TRBV30 and TRBJ2-3; TRBD2 matches at 9 bases. The V gene's germline CDR1 is GTSNPN and CDR2 SVGIG (reference sequence). The CDR3 is made up of 23 amino acids. J lost 6 bases, V lost 1 base, and 32 bases had no gene match. The CDR3: CAWSGGPVKNWREGRGPADTQYF. CDR3 coding DNA: TGTGCCTGGAGTGGAGGGCCAGTGAAAAATTGGCGGGAGGGCCGAGGCCCCGCGGATACGCAGTATTTT.

The chain links TRBV27 to TRBJ2-1, with D maybe TRBD2 (6 bases). The CDR3 length is 18 residues. Germline CDR1 reads MNHEY; CDR2 reads SMNVEV (reference sequence). V gave up 6 bases and J gave up 3 bases, with 24 bases separating them. Here the CDR3 reads CASRLRGWGDLLYNEQFF. Here the CDR3 DNA reads TGTGCCAGCAGGTTACGGGGATGGGGGGACTTACTCTACAATGAGCAGTTCTTC.

The chain employs TRBV6-1 and TRBJ2-7; 8 bases are a match to TRBD2. Germline lookup yields CDR1 MNHNS and CDR2 SASEGT. The CDR3 sequence is 14 residues long. The V and J ends lost 8 bases and 5 bases, in that order; junction bases with no gene match: 11. CDR3 DNA sequence: TGTGCCAGCCTAAGTGGCGGGGGGTTAAACGAGCAGTACTTC. Protein product: CASLSGGGLNEQYF.

The rearrangement uses TRBV27 and TRBJ2-5; 9 nucleotides align to TRBD2. Germline-derived CDR1 and CDR2 are MNHEY and SMNVEV (reference sequence). This CDR3 contains 17 residues. After removal of 6 bases from V and 4 bases from J, the junction contained 15 bases not matched to a gene. CDR3 sequence (DNA): TGTGCCAGCAGCCCGATGATGGCGGGAGGGCCGCGAGAGACCCAGTACTTC. This encodes CASSPMMAGGPRETQYF.

This chain's CDR3 is CASSAGGTHLGEQYF. The CDR3 DNA reads TGTGCCAGCAGCGCGGGGGGGACCCACCTGGGAGAGCAGTACTTC. The chain couples TRBV9 to TRBJ2-7, with 8 bases that match TRBD2. The ends lost 3 bases at V and 7 bases at J; junction bases unmatched: 12. This CDR3 contains 15 residues. The germline V gene encodes CDR1 SGDLS and CDR2 YYNGEE.

The chain links TRBV6-5 to TRBJ1-4; maybe TRBD1 (5 bases). Trimming shortened V by 2 bases and J by 4 bases, and 11 bases separated the two germline ends. The CDR3 has 15 residues. CDR1 is MNHEY, CDR2 SVGAGI, per germline. The CDR3 spells CASSYGQGFNEKLFF. The CDR3 coding sequence is TGTGCCAGCAGTTACGGGCAGGGCTTTAATGAAAAACTGTTTTTT.

The chain recombines TRBV7-9 with TRBJ2-7; 7 bases line up with TRBD2. The CDR3 consists of 14 residues. CDR1 and CDR2 (germline): SEHNR, FQNEAQ (reference sequence). The ends lost 3 bases at V and 4 bases at J; junction bases unmatched: 6. The CDR3 region is CASSFGGSKYEQYF. The CDR3 DNA reads TGTGCCAGCAGCTTTGGCGGGAGCAAGTACGAGCAGTACTTC.

As regards this clone: The identical CDR3 is also encoded by other nucleotide sequences in the sample. This chain joins TRBV19 and TRBJ2-7; 14 bases map to TRBD2. The germline CDR1 and CDR2 sequences are LNHDA and SQIVND (reference sequence). This CDR3 contains 15 residues. After removal of 6 bases from V and 3 bases from J, the junction contained 4 bases not matched to a gene. The chain's CDR3 is CASSPGLAGGYEQYF. The CDR3 nucleotides read TGTGCCAGTAGCCCCGGACTAGCGGGGGGCTACGAGCAGTACTTC.

The V call is TRBV9, the J call TRBJ2-2; possibly TRBD1 for D (6 bases). Germline V CDR1 and CDR2: SGDLS, YYNGEE. The CDR3 consists of 20 residues. Trimming took 0 bases from V and 0 from J, leaving 21 bases between them. CDR3 amino acids: CASSVALTGHKIANTGELFF. The CDR3 DNA is TGTGCCAGCAGCGTAGCTCTGACGGGACACAAAATCGCGAACACCGGGGAGCTGTTTTTT.

CDR3 sequence: CASSSGRETYEQYF. CDR3 coding DNA: TGCGCCAGCAGCTCGGGACGCGAAACTTACGAGCAGTACTTC. This chain uses TRBV4-1 with TRBJ2-7, with D possibly called TRBD1 or TRBD2 (5 bases each). Looked up from germline, CDR1 is MGHRA and CDR2 is YSYEKL. This CDR3 is 14 amino acids long. Trimming removed 5 bases at V and 4 bases at J, with 15 bases between.